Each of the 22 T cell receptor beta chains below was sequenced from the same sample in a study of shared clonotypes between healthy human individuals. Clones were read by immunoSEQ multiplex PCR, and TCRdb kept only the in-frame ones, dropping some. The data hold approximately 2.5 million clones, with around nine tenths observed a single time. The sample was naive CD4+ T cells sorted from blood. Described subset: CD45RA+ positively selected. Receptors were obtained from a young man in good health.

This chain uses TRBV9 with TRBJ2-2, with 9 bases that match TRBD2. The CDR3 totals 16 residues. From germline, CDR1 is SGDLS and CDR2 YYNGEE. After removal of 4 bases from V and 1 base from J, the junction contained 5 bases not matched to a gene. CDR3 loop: CASSSRLAENTGELFF. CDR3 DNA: TGTGCCAGCAGCTCGCGACTAGCGGAGAACACCGGGGAGCTGTTTTTT.

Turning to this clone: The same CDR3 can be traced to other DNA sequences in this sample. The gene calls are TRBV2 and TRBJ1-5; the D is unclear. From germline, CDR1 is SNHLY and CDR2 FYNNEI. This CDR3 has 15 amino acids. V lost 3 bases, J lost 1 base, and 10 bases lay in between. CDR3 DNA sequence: TGTGCCAGCAGTGAGGAGGTGGGGAGCAATCAGCCCCAGCATTTT. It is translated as CASSEEVGSNQPQHF. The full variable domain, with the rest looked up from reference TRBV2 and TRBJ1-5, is EPEVTQTPSHQVTQMGQEVILRCVPISNHLYFYWYRQILGQKVEFLVSFYNNEISEKSEIFDDQFSVERPDGSNFTLKIRSTKLEDSAMYFCASSEEVGSNQPQHFGDGTRLSIL.

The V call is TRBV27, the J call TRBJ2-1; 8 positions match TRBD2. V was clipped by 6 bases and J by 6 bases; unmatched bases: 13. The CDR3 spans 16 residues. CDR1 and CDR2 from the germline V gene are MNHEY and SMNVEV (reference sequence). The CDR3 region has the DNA TGTGCCAGCAGCCCATACCCGACTAGCGCCCTCAATGAGCAGTTCTTC. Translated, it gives CASSPYPTSALNEQFF.

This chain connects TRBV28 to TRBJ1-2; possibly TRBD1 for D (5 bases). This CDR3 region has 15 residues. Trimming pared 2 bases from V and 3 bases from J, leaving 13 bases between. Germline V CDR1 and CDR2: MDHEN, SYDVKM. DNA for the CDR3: TGTGCCAGCAGTTTACCCCAAGGGGTATACTATGGCTACACCTTC. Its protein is CASSLPQGVYYGYTF.

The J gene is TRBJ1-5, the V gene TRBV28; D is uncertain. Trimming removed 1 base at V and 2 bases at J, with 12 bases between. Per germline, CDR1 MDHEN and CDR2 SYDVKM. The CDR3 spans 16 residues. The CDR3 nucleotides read TGTGCCAGCAGTTTATCGGGGATTCGGGGCAATCAGCCCCAGCATTTT. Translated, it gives CASSLSGIRGNQPQHF.

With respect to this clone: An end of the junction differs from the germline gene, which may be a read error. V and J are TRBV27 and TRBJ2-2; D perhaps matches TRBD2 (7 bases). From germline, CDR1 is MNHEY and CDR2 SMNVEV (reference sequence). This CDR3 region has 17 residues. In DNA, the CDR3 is TGTGCCAGCACCTCTGGCCCGGAGGGGGGGAACACCAGGGAGCTGTTTTTT. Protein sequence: CASTSGPEGGNTRELFF.

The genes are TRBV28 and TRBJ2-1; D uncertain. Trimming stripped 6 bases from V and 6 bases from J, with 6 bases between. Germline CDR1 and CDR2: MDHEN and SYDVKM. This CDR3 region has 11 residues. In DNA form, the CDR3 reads TGTGCCAGCAGCTCCCTCAATGAGCAGTTCTTC. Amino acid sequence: CASSSLNEQFF. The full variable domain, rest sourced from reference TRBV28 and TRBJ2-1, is DVKVTQSSRYLVKRTGEKVFLECVQDMDHENMFWYRQDPGLGLRLIYFSYDVKMKEKGDIPEGYSVSREKKERFSLILESASTNQTSMYLCASSSLNEQFFGPGTRLTVL.

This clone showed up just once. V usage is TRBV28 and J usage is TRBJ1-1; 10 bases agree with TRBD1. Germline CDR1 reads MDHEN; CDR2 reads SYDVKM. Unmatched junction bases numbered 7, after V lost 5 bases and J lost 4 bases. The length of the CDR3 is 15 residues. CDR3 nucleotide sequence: TGTGCCAGCAGTCGGACAGGGGGGGTGGGCACTGAAGCTTTCTTT. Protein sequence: CASSRTGGVGTEAFF.

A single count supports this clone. The chain's CDR3 is CASTDRTGIAAGNTIYF. The CDR3 DNA reads as TGTGCCAGTACCGACAGGACCGGAATTGCTGCTGGAAACACCATATATTTT. This sequence joins TRBV19 and TRBJ1-3, with D possibly TRBD1 on 6 matching bases. Germline CDR1 is LNHDA and CDR2 is SQIVND (reference sequence). The CDR3 contains 17 residues. Between the trimmed V and J ends, which lost 7 bases and 2 bases, there was a span of 21 bases. Filled out from reference TRBV19 and TRBJ1-3, the complete variable domain reads DGGITQSPKYLFRKEGQNVTLSCEQNLNHDAMYWYRQDPGQGLRLIYYSQIVNDFQKGDIAEGYSVSREKKESFPLTVTSAQKNPTAFYLCASTDRTGIAAGNTIYFGEGSWLTVV.

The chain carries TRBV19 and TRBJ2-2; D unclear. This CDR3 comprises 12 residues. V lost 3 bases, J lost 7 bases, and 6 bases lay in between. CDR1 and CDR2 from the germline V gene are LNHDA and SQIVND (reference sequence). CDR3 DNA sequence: TGTGCCAGTAGTATTGACTTCGGGGAGCTGTTTTTT. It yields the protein CASSIDFGELFF.

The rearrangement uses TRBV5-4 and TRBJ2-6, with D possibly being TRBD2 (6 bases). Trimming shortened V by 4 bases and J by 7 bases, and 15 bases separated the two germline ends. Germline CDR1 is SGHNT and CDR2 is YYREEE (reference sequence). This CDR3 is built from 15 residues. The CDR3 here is CASSPISGVANVLTF. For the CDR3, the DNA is TGTGCCAGCAGCCCCATCTCGGGGGTAGCCAACGTCCTGACTTTC.

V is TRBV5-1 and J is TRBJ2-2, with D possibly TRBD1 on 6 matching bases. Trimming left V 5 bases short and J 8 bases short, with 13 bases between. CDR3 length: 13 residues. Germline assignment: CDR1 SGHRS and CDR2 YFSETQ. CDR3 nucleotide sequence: TGCGCCAGCAGTTATACAGGGACAGGGGAGCTGTTTTTT. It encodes CASSYTGTGELFF.

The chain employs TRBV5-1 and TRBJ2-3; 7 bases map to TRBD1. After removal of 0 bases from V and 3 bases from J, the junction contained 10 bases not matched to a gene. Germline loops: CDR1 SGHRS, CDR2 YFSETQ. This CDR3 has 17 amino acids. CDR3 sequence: CASSLGQGLGATDTQYF. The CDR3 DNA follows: TGCGCCAGCAGCTTGGGACAGGGATTGGGTGCGACAGATACGCAGTATTTT.

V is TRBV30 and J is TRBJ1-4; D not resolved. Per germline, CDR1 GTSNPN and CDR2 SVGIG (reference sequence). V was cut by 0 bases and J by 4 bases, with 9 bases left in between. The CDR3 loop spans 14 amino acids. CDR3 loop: CAWSVTPINEKLFF. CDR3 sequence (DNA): TGTGCCTGGAGTGTCACACCTATTAATGAAAAACTGTTTTTT.

CDR3 protein: CASTRDLNTEAFF. The CDR3 region has the DNA TGTGCCAGCACCAGGGACTTGAACACTGAAGCTTTCTTT. The V gene is TRBV10-3, the J gene TRBJ1-1; possible D gene TRBD1, 5 bases. The germline V and J ends were trimmed by 10 bases and 0 bases, with 12 bases remaining between them. In germline, CDR1 is ENHRY, CDR2 SYGVKD. The CDR3 is made up of 13 amino acids.

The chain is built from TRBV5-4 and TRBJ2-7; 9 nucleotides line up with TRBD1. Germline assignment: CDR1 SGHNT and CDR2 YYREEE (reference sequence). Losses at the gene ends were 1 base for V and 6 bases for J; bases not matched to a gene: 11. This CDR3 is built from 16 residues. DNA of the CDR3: TGTGCCAGCAGCTTGACCGGGGACAGGGTGGTCAGCGAGCAGTACTTC. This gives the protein CASSLTGDRVVSEQYF.

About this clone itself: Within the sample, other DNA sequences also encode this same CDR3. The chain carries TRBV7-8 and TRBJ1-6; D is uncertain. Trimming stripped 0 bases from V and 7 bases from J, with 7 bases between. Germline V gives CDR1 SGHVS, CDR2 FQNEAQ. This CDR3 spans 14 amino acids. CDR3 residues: CASSLASLNSPLHF. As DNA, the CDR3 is TGTGCCAGCAGCTTAGCGTCGTTGAATTCACCCCTCCACTTT.

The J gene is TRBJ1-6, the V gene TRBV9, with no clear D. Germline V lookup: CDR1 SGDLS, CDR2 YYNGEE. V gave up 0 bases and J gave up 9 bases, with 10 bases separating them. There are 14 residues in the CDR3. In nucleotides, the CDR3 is TGTGCCAGCAGCGTAGCTTCGAGAGGTTCACCCCTCCACTTT. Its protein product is CASSVASRGSPLHF.

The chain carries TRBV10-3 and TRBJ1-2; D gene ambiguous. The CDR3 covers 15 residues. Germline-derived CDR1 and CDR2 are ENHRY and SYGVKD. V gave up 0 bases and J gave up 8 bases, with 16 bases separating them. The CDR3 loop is CAISESPPGFRGYTF. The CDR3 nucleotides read TGTGCCATCAGTGAGTCCCCCCCCGGTTTCAGGGGCTACACCTTC.

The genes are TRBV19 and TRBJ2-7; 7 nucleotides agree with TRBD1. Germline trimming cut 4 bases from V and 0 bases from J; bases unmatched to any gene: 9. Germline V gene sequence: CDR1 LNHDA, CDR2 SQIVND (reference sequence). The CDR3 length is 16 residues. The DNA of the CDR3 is TGTGCCAGTAGTAGGTCCGGGACAGTCGGCTCCTACGAGCAGTACTTC. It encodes CASSRSGTVGSYEQYF.

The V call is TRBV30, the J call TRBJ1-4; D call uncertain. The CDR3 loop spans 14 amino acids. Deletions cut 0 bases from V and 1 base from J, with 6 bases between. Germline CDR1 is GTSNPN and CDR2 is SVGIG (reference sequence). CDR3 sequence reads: CAWSVRLTNEKLFF. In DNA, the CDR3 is TGTGCCTGGAGTGTTAGGTTAACTAATGAAAAACTGTTTTTT.

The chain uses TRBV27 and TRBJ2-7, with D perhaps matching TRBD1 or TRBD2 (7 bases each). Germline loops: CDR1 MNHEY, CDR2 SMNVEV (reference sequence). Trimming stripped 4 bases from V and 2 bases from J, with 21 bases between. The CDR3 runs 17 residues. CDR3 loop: CASSSQGGQGPTYEQYF. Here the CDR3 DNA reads TGTGCCAGCAGTTCCCAGGGGGGGCAGGGGCCCACCTACGAGCAGTACTTC.